The present entry profiles one T cell receptor (beta chain) with its context. Its antigen remains unknown. These data are taken from a study of T cells in localized non-small cell lung cancer. Study-wide points: Uninvolved adjacent lung showed peak T cell clonality, exceeding tumor. Analysis by sequencing included only one tumor region, so heterogeneity remains possible. Across samples, adjacent lung featured a median roughly 60 of the top 100 tumor clones. Those with higher blood T cell density had longer overall survival.

Germline values: CDR1 WNHNN, CDR2 SYGVQD (reference sequence). Trimming removed 5 bases from V and 2 bases from J, with 12 bases in between. The CDR3 has 15 residues. TCRdb's table, derived via immunoSEQ multiplex PCR, lists solely in-frame clones and lacks some. The table shows approximately 150,000 clones, with about 89% occurring only once. This specimen was peripheral blood, taken before any cancer treatment. This chain uses TRBV10-1 with TRBJ2-2; a weak D match, TRBD1 (6 bases). The TCR originated in a female donor of 60 years or more with stage I lung adenocarcinoma. DNA for the CDR3: TGCGCCAGCAGTTTCGGGACACTAAACACCGGGGAGCTGTTTTTT. Protein product: CASSFGTLNTGELFF.